The rows below give T cell receptor beta chains drawn from one sample of a study of chronic HIV infection and antiretroviral therapy. TCRdb used MiXCR to reprocess the 5' RACE reads, holding one entry per CDR3 protein. The sample has more than 40,000 distinct CDR3 sequences, about a fifth seen once; the top ten hold more than 2.5%. The sample comprised peripheral blood. The origin of the receptors is an adult who had HIV and had not received antiretroviral therapy, or was an uninfected healthy control (not recorded which). The CDR3 runs from the conserved cysteine through the conserved F or W.

v_call	cdr3_aa
TRBV28	CASQQLPVNTEAFF
TRBV24-1	CATSDRWTGGLGEQFF
TRBV28	CASSFGGPNTEAFF
TRBV28	CASSSHLSGANVLTF
TRBV4-1	CASSQGLVQPQHF
TRBV7-2	CASSPTGSLVYF
TRBV2	CASTPDVSSGNTIYF
TRBV20-1	CSATGGAADSYNEQFF
TRBV9	CASSVGGYTGELFF
TRBV7-2	CASSLPGEKLPGYTF
TRBV7-2	CASSLVGSDTDTQYF
TRBV5-1	CASSSTRGGTYNEQFF
TRBV3-1	CASSQFWGQKLKDRDTQYF
TRBV2	CASRRQGIGTEAFF